These 29 T cell receptor beta chains share one sample of origin, sequenced in a study of blood T cell repertoires in COVID-19 (dated by TCRdb to about 2020). Library preparation used the immunoSEQ multiplex PCR assay. The immuneACCESS repertoire file appears here via TCRdb, limited to in-frame rearrangements. These files lack a portion of the clones; in checked studies, under half of the deficit traces to unresolved V genes, and the cause of the others is not known. The sample contains some 110,000 clones, roughly 80% of them found a single time. 15% of the sample comes from the top ten. Sequenced input: peripheral blood. Receptors were obtained from a woman older than 75 with acute or convalescent COVID-19.

This chain links TRBV10-3 with TRBJ2-2; 7 positions match TRBD2. Germline CDR1 ENHRY, CDR2 SYGVKD. This CDR3 has 14 amino acids. The trim removed 9 bases at V and 1 base at J, leaving 5 bases unmatched. The CDR3 reads CAMAASGNTGELFF. Written as DNA, the CDR3 is TGTGCCATGGCGGCTAGCGGGAACACCGGGGAGCTGTTTTTT.

The chain links TRBV27 to TRBJ1-3; TRBD1 matches 10 bases. V shed 5 bases and J 1 base; nucleotides not matched to a gene: 8. The CDR3 runs to 17 residues. The germline V gene has CDR1 MNHEY and CDR2 SMNVEV (reference sequence). The CDR3 DNA follows: TGTGCCAGCAGTCCCCGGGACAGGGGTGCTTCTGGAAACACCATATATTTT. Translation gives CASSPRDRGASGNTIYF.

The genes are TRBV28 and TRBJ1-2; 9 nucleotides align to TRBD1. J gave up 5 bases and V 10 bases, and 8 bases lay outside the gene matches. The CDR3 extends over 13 amino acids. The germline CDR1 and CDR2 sequences are MDHEN and SYDVKM. CDR3 residues: CATRAGQGYGYTF. For the CDR3, the DNA is TGTGCCACGAGGGCGGGACAGGGTTATGGCTACACCTTC.

The chain recombines TRBV29-1 with TRBJ2-3, with D perhaps TRBD1 (6 bases). Germline-derived CDR1 and CDR2 are SQVTM and ANQGSEA. V gave up 2 bases and J gave up 2 bases, with 14 bases separating them. This CDR3 comprises 15 residues. The CDR3, as DNA: TGCAGCGTTGAACTCCCTAGGGGGAACACAGATACGCAGTATTTT. Translating it yields CSVELPRGNTDTQYF.

This chain uses TRBV2 with TRBJ2-7, with D unclear. V dropped 10 bases and J dropped 0 bases, with 16 bases sitting between them. Germline CDR1 reads SNHLY; CDR2 reads FYNNEI. This CDR3 has 14 residues. This chain's CDR3 is CATLRGLSSYEQYV. As DNA, the CDR3 is TGTGCCACCCTCCGAGGTTTAAGCTCCTACGAGCAGTACGTC.

The chain employs TRBV10-3 and TRBJ1-2, with TRBD1 matching over 8 bases. With V trimmed by 2 bases and J by 5 bases, 4 bases remained unmatched. Germline CDR1 reads ENHRY; CDR2 reads SYGVKD. The CDR3 loop spans 14 amino acids. CDR3 amino acids: CAISEGQGGYGYTF. In DNA, the CDR3 is TGTGCCATCAGTGAGGGACAGGGAGGGTATGGCTACACCTTC.

This chain connects TRBV27 to TRBJ2-3; the match to TRBD2 covers 14 bases. The V and J ends lost 5 bases and 5 bases, in that order; junction bases with no gene match: 9. The CDR3 consists of 17 residues. Looked up from germline, CDR1 is MNHEY and CDR2 is SMNVEV (reference sequence). The CDR3 loop is CASSPATTSGRGDTQYF. The CDR3 DNA follows: TGTGCCAGCAGTCCTGCTACGACTAGCGGGAGGGGAGATACGCAGTATTTT.

The rearrangement links TRBV18 to TRBJ2-7; 9 nucleotides align to TRBD1. V lost 3 bases to trimming and J lost 6 bases; unmatched junction nucleotides: 9. Per the germline V gene, CDR1 is KGHSH and CDR2 is LQKENI. CDR3 length equals 15 residues. CDR3 amino acids: CASSPLQGAGGEQYF. CDR3 nucleotides: TGTGCCAGCTCACCCCTACAGGGGGCTGGGGGCGAGCAGTACTTC. The complete variable domain, with remaining parts taken from reference TRBV18 and TRBJ2-7, reads NAGVMQNPRHLVRRRGQEARLRCSPMKGHSHVYWYRQLPEEGLKFMVYLQKENIIDESGMPKERFSAEFPKEGPSILRIQQVVRGDSAAYFCASSPLQGAGGEQYFGPGTRLTVT.

The V call is TRBV5-6, the J call TRBJ1-1; 7 bases line up with TRBD1. The CDR3 consists of 16 residues. Germline lookup yields CDR1 SGHDT and CDR2 YYEEEE. J lost 5 bases, V lost 4 bases, and 14 bases had no gene match. CDR3 nucleotides: TGTGCCAGCAGCATCGTAAGGACAGCAGGGGGGACTGAAGCTTTCTTT. This translates into CASSIVRTAGGTEAFF. The whole variable domain, remainder taken from reference TRBV5-6 and TRBJ1-1, is DAGVTQSPTHLIKTRGQQVTLRCSPKSGHDTVSWYQQALGQGPQFIFQYYEEEERQRGNFPDRFSGHQFPNYSSELNVNALLLGDSALYLCASSIVRTAGGTEAFFGQGTRLTVV.

The chain combines TRBV10-3 with TRBJ1-1, with TRBD1 matching over 8 bases. Trimming at V came to 4 bases and at J to 8 bases, leaving 9 bases not matched to a gene. The CDR3 extends over 14 amino acids. CDR1 is ENHRY and CDR2 is SYGVKD in the germline V gene. The CDR3 DNA is TGTGCCATCAGTGGGACAGGGATGGTAACCGAAGCTTTCTTT. This codes for CAISGTGMVTEAFF.

The chain recombines TRBV6-6 with TRBJ2-2; 8 bases line up with TRBD1. CDR3 length: 14 amino acids. CDR1 MNHNY and CDR2 SVGAGI come from the germline V gene (reference sequence). J gave up 5 bases and V 9 bases, and 8 bases lay outside the gene matches. The CDR3 DNA follows: TGTGCCAGTGGTGGACAGGGAGGAACCGGGGAGCTGTTTTTT. It codes for CASGGQGGTGELFF.

This clone came up a few times. The chain couples TRBV5-4 to TRBJ2-1, with a tentative D call TRBD1 (7 bases). CDR3 size: 15 residues. With 2 bases removed from V and 8 bases from J, the gap between germline ends came to 17 bases. Germline V gene sequence: CDR1 SGHNT, CDR2 YYREEE (reference sequence). The CDR3 reads CASSLGQGGAYEQFF. CDR3 in DNA: TGTGCCAGCAGCTTAGGGCAGGGGGGTGCCTATGAGCAGTTCTTC.

This chain joins TRBV15 and TRBJ2-5; TRBD2 matches 8 bases. Per germline, CDR1 LNHNV and CDR2 YYDKDF (reference sequence). The CDR3 extends over 15 amino acids. J lost 4 bases, V lost 4 bases, and 8 bases had no gene match. CDR3 DNA: TGTGCCACCAGCACTGCCGGGACTAGGGGAGAGACCCAGTACTTC. Translated, it gives CATSTAGTRGETQYF.

This clone occurred a few times. The gene calls are TRBV19 and TRBJ2-1; D is possibly TRBD2 (6 bases). This CDR3 is built from 17 residues. The V end was cut by 5 bases, the J end by 6 bases, with 23 bases between. CDR1 LNHDA and CDR2 SQIVND come from the germline V gene (reference sequence). The CDR3 is CASSLGTGGSRSNEQFF. The CDR3 region has the DNA TGTGCCAGTAGTCTCGGGACTGGGGGATCACGGTCCAATGAGCAGTTCTTC.

The chain employs TRBV2 and TRBJ1-6, with D tentatively TRBD1 (6 bases). Germline CDR1 reads SNHLY; CDR2 reads FYNNEI. Trimming removed 6 bases from V and 4 bases from J, with 16 bases in between. This CDR3 spans 16 amino acids. CDR3 in amino acids: CASRGRQASYNSPLHF. In DNA form, the CDR3 reads TGTGCCAGCAGGGGCCGACAGGCGTCGTATAATTCACCCCTCCACTTT.

This chain connects TRBV18 to TRBJ2-5; the match to TRBD1 covers 8 bases. This CDR3 contains 15 residues. CDR1 and CDR2 (germline): KGHSH, LQKENI. After removal of 4 bases from V and 1 base from J, the junction contained 5 bases not matched to a gene. This chain's CDR3 is CASSRRQGSQETQYF. Here the CDR3 DNA reads TGTGCCAGCTCACGACGACAGGGGTCCCAAGAGACCCAGTACTTC.

V usage is TRBV6-5 and J usage is TRBJ2-2, with 7 bases fitting TRBD1. The germline V gene encodes CDR1 MNHEY and CDR2 SVGAGI. J was trimmed by 4 bases and V by 7 bases; bases with no gene match: 9. The CDR3 loop spans 15 amino acids. This chain's CDR3 is CASTRPGQSTGELFF. The CDR3 DNA follows: TGTGCCAGCACCAGACCGGGACAGTCCACCGGGGAGCTGTTTTTT.

The CDR3 coding sequence is TGCGCCAGCAGCCAACTAGCGGGAGCCACCGGGGAGCTGTTTTTT. This gives the protein CASSQLAGATGELFF. The rearrangement uses TRBV4-3 and TRBJ2-2; 10 positions agree with TRBD2. Germline V gene data show CDR1 as LGHNA and CDR2 as YSLEER. This CDR3 region has 15 residues. The J segment lost 4 bases and the V segment lost 2 bases, leaving 1 base of the junction unmatched.

This CDR3 reads CASSIGATETQYF. CDR3 nucleotide sequence: TGTGCCAGTAGTATAGGGGCAACGGAGACCCAGTACTTC. The V gene is TRBV19, the J gene TRBJ2-5; D uncertain. Germline V lookup: CDR1 LNHDA, CDR2 SQIVND (reference sequence). CDR3 size: 13 residues. V lost 1 base and J 5 bases, leaving 8 bases between the germline ends.

The chain carries TRBV19 and TRBJ1-1; 7 bases line up with TRBD1. Per germline, CDR1 LNHDA and CDR2 SQIVND (reference sequence). J lost 1 base, V lost 3 bases, and 2 bases had no gene match. This CDR3 comprises 14 residues. CDR3 protein: CASSMDRSNTEAFF. The CDR3 coding sequence is TGTGCCAGTAGTATGGACAGGTCGAACACTGAAGCTTTCTTT.

The chain recombines TRBV2 with TRBJ2-6, with D perhaps TRBD2 (5 bases). With 6 bases removed from V and 1 base from J, the gap between germline ends came to 7 bases. The germline V gene has CDR1 SNHLY and CDR2 FYNNEI. CDR3 length: 14 residues. DNA for the CDR3: TGTGCCAGCAGGAGGGAATCTGGGGCCAACGTCCTGACTTTC. This gives the protein CASRRESGANVLTF.

This clone appeared once. V is TRBV25-1 and J is TRBJ2-2; 8 bases are shared with TRBD1. CDR1 and CDR2 (germline): MGHDK, SYGVNS. The CDR3 sequence is 16 residues long. After removal of 1 base from V and 1 base from J, the junction contained 2 bases not matched to a gene. The CDR3 coding sequence is TGTGCCAGCAGTGAATCAGACAGGGGGAACACCGGGGAGCTGTTTTTT. Translation gives CASSESDRGNTGELFF.

The genes are TRBV7-8 and TRBJ2-2; 7 bases agree with TRBD2. This CDR3 has 14 amino acids. Looked up from germline, CDR1 is SGHVS and CDR2 is FQNEAQ. Germline trimming cut 4 bases from V and 9 bases from J; bases unmatched to any gene: 8. The CDR3 region is CASSWRESERELFF. The CDR3, as DNA: TGTGCCAGCAGCTGGCGGGAGTCGGAACGGGAGCTGTTTTTT.

This chain uses TRBV5-1 with TRBJ2-5, with TRBD2 as a possible D gene (5 bases). The CDR3 spans 11 residues. CDR1 and CDR2 from the germline V gene are SGHRS and YFSETQ. Trimming shortened V by 5 bases and J by 5 bases, and 7 bases separated the two germline ends. The CDR3 reads CASRREETQYF. The CDR3 nucleotides are TGCGCCAGCAGAAGGGAGGAGACCCAGTACTTC.

The chain links TRBV9 to TRBJ2-2; 10 nucleotides line up with TRBD2. Germline assignment: CDR1 SGDLS and CDR2 YYNGEE. V was pared by 2 bases and J by 6 bases, with 10 bases of the junction left unmatched. The CDR3 runs 17 residues. CDR3 in DNA: TGTGCCAGCAGCGTGGGGGCTAGCGGGAGCCTACCCGGGGAGCTGTTTTTT. Encoded protein: CASSVGASGSLPGELFF.

The chain joins TRBV14 to TRBJ2-1; perhaps TRBD2 as D (6 bases). This CDR3 comprises 15 residues. The V gene's germline CDR1 is SGHDN and CDR2 FVKESK. The germline V and J ends were trimmed by 0 bases and 5 bases, with 11 bases remaining between them. CDR3 region: CASSQDTGRNNEQFF. Here the CDR3 DNA reads TGTGCCAGCAGCCAAGACACCGGGAGAAACAATGAGCAGTTCTTC.

The chain employs TRBV2 and TRBJ2-5; 11 positions match TRBD2. Per the germline V gene, CDR1 is SNHLY and CDR2 is FYNNEI. CDR3 length: 14 residues. V shed 6 bases and J 5 bases; nucleotides not matched to a gene: 5. CDR3: CASRGGLAVETQYF. The CDR3 DNA reads TGTGCCAGCAGGGGGGGACTAGCGGTGGAGACCCAGTACTTC.

The genes are TRBV11-3 and TRBJ1-6; 8 positions match TRBD1. Germline V lookup: CDR1 SGHNT, CDR2 YENEEA. The CDR3 totals 15 residues. J was trimmed by 9 bases and V by 0 bases; bases with no gene match: 4. The CDR3 coding sequence is TGTGCCAGCAGCTTAGATTCAGGGGGCCGTTCACCCCTCCACTTT. It codes for CASSLDSGGRSPLHF.

The V gene is TRBV27, the J gene TRBJ1-6; D is uncertain. Trimming took 3 bases from V and 9 from J, leaving 15 bases between them. The germline V gene has CDR1 MNHEY and CDR2 SMNVEV (reference sequence). The CDR3 runs to 15 residues. In DNA, the CDR3 is TGTGCCAGCAGTTTCCTTCTCGGGGTCAGTTCACCCCTCCACTTT. Translating gives CASSFLLGVSSPLHF.